The next 27 T cell receptor beta chains were all read from a single sample in a study of T cell repertoires in cytomegalovirus infection. TCRdb called the reads again in MiXCR, with one record for every CDR3 protein. The sample has about 300,000 distinct CDR3 sequences; about 9.1% are singletons. The material sequenced was PBMCs. The origin of the receptors is a human donor in good health (CMV status not recorded). Some clones in this sample may be carry-over from other donors' samples.

The table lists this clonotype with many counts. The V call is TRBV12-3 or TRBV12-4, the J call TRBJ2-1; TRBD2 might be the D (6 bases). The V end was cut by 5 bases, the J end by 1 base, with 12 bases between. CDR3 size: 15 residues. This CDR3 is CASSTGTPSYNEQFF. The CDR3, as DNA: TGTGCCAGCAGTACCGGGACTCCTTCCTACAATGAGCAGTTCTTC.

This clonotype occurred a few times. This chain's CDR3 is CASSLWTQGVTEAFF. The CDR3 DNA reads as TGTGCCAGCAGTTTATGGACACAGGGGGTGACTGAAGCTTTCTTT. The chain links TRBV28 to TRBJ1-1, with 8 bases lining up with TRBD1. V trimming: 0 bases; J trimming: 5 bases; junction bases outside the gene matches: 5. Germline lookup yields CDR1 MDHEN and CDR2 SYDVKM. This CDR3 contains 15 residues.

In its sample, this clonotype was seen many times. The chain carries TRBV7-6 and TRBJ2-5; 10 nucleotides match TRBD2. The CDR3 has 18 residues. Germline loops: CDR1 SGHVS, CDR2 FNYEAQ. J gave up 0 bases and V 1 base, and 8 bases lay outside the gene matches. In DNA form, the CDR3 reads TGTGCCAGCAGCTTAGGGCCTAGCGGGGGATCGTACCAAGAGACCCAGTACTTC. It is translated as CASSLGPSGGSYQETQYF.

This clonotype was counted at least ten times. This chain uses TRBV20-1 with TRBJ2-1; 11 nucleotides agree with TRBD2. Germline V lookup: CDR1 DFQATT, CDR2 SNEGSKA (reference sequence). This CDR3 contains 14 residues. The V and J ends lost 1 base and 7 bases, in that order; junction bases with no gene match: 3. The CDR3 region is CSARGLAGPNEQFF. In nucleotides, the CDR3 is TGCAGTGCTAGAGGACTAGCGGGGCCTAATGAGCAGTTCTTC.

Of note for this clonotype: At one end the junction does not follow the germline gene, possibly because of a read error. V and J are TRBV7-4 and TRBJ2-3; D perhaps matches TRBD1 (6 bases). The CDR3 is 14 amino acids. CDR1 and CDR2 from the germline V gene are SGHVT and SQSDAQ. The CDR3 DNA reads TGTGCCAGCAGCTTACGCCGGACAGAAGATGCGCAGTACTTT. Translating it yields CASSLRRTEDAQYF.

In its sample, this clonotype was seen a few times. V usage is TRBV20-1 and J usage is TRBJ1-5, with D unclear. Germline values: CDR1 DFQATT, CDR2 SNEGSKA (reference sequence). Trimming stripped 6 bases from V and 3 bases from J, with 12 bases between. This CDR3 is built from 13 residues. CDR3 sequence: CSALTQVNQPQHF. DNA for the CDR3: TGCAGTGCGTTGACACAAGTCAATCAGCCCCAGCATTTT.

The CDR3 is CSAFLRNEQFF. CDR3 DNA sequence: TGCAGTGCTTTTCTACGGAATGAGCAGTTCTTC. The chain joins TRBV20-1 to TRBJ2-1; D not certain. The V end lost 5 bases, the J end lost 7 bases, and 9 bases lay between the germline ends. Germline V gives CDR1 DFQATT, CDR2 SNEGSKA (reference sequence). The CDR3 covers 11 residues.

This clonotype occurred many times. The chain uses TRBV29-1 and TRBJ1-5; D unclear. V shed 4 bases and J shed 0 bases, with 7 bases lying between them. Looked up from germline, CDR1 is SQVTM and CDR2 is ANQGSEA. The CDR3 has 13 amino acids. The CDR3 region is CSVGDYSNQPQHF. CDR3 coding DNA: TGCAGCGTTGGGGATTATAGCAATCAGCCCCAGCATTTT. The complete variable domain, with remaining parts taken from reference TRBV29-1 and TRBJ1-5, reads SAVISQKPSRDICQRGTSLTIQCQVDSQVTMMFWYRQQPGQSLTLIATANQGSEATYESGFVIDKFPISRPNLTFSTLTVSNMSPEDSSIYLCSVGDYSNQPQHFGDGTRLSIL.

In its sample, this clonotype was seen a few times. The chain recombines TRBV12-3 or TRBV12-4 with TRBJ2-3; a possible D gene is TRBD1 (6 bases). This CDR3 is built from 16 residues. Deletions cut 1 base from V and 2 bases from J, with 13 bases between. CDR3 protein: CASSLGRQAPTDTQYF. In DNA form, the CDR3 reads TGTGCCAGCAGTTTAGGGCGACAGGCGCCCACAGATACGCAGTATTTT.

A remark on this clonotype: In this CDR3 the conserved last residue, phenylalanine or tryptophan, is missing, so a read error is likely. The gene calls are TRBV28 and TRBJ1-2; D possibly corresponds to TRBD1 (5 bases). The V and J ends lost 2 bases and 7 bases respectively, with 11 bases between them. This CDR3 spans 13 amino acids. Germline assignment: CDR1 MDHEN and CDR2 SYDVKM. The CDR3 region has the DNA TGTGCCAGCAGTTTAATTGGGGCAGGTGGCTACACCATC. Protein: CASSLIGAGGYTI.

This clonotype was recorded many times. The chain uses TRBV12-3 or TRBV12-4 and TRBJ2-3, with 7 bases matching TRBD1. Trimming cost V 5 bases and J 0 bases; bases outside gene matches: 5. CDR3 length: 15 amino acids. The CDR3 sequence: CASSPTGASTDTQYF. CDR3 bases: TGTGCCAGCAGTCCTACAGGGGCTAGCACAGATACGCAGTATTTT.

This clonotype was seen repeatedly, ten times or more. This sequence joins TRBV28 and TRBJ2-1, with unresolved D. Deletions cut 8 bases from V and 7 bases from J, with 21 bases between. Germline loops: CDR1 MDHEN, CDR2 SYDVKM. The CDR3 contains 15 residues. The CDR3 DNA reads as TGTGCCAGCGGGCACACCAAAAATTTTGGGAATGAGCAGTTCTTC. This codes for CASGHTKNFGNEQFF.

This clonotype was observed at least ten times. V usage is TRBV7-9 and J usage is TRBJ2-1; 8 positions match TRBD2. J gave up 4 bases and V 5 bases, and 10 bases lay outside the gene matches. Germline V gene data show CDR1 as SEHNR and CDR2 as FQNEAQ (reference sequence). There are 16 residues in the CDR3. CDR3 protein: CASSRERGRIYNEQFF. In DNA, the CDR3 is TGTGCCAGCAGCCGGGAGCGGGGGAGGATTTACAATGAGCAGTTCTTC.

The chain uses TRBV20-1 and TRBJ2-5, with TRBD2 as a possible D gene (6 bases). The V and J ends lost 6 bases and 7 bases respectively, with 18 bases between them. The V gene's germline CDR1 is DFQATT and CDR2 SNEGSKA (reference sequence). This CDR3 is built from 13 residues. The CDR3 spells CSASEGRLGTQYF. Written as DNA, the CDR3 is TGCAGTGCCTCGGAGGGGAGGTTGGGGACCCAGTACTTC.

This clonotype has just a few counts. V and J are TRBV20-1 and TRBJ1-1; D gene uncertain. Germline CDR1 is DFQATT and CDR2 is SNEGSKA (reference sequence). V gave up 3 bases and J gave up 8 bases, with 7 bases separating them. CDR3 length: 10 amino acids. The CDR3 coding sequence is TGCAGTGCTAGGGCGGGGGAAGCTTTCTTT. This encodes CSARAGEAFF.

This clonotype appeared many times. The genes are TRBV25-1 and TRBJ1-2; no reliable D call. Germline lookup yields CDR1 MGHDK and CDR2 SYGVNS. This CDR3 region has 14 residues. V lost 3 bases and J 3 bases, leaving 11 bases between the germline ends. The CDR3 coding sequence is TGTGCCAGCAGTGAGGCATACGTCTACTATGGCTACACCTTC. Translation: CASSEAYVYYGYTF.

This clonotype has ten or more counts. CDR3 in DNA: TGCAGTGCTAGCATTCCCCTCGGGGCCCGCACAGATACGCAGTATTTT. Encoded protein: CSASIPLGARTDTQYF. The chain combines TRBV20-1 with TRBJ2-3; perhaps D is TRBD1 or TRBD2 (5 bases each). The CDR3 loop spans 16 amino acids. V shed 3 bases and J shed 1 base, with 17 bases lying between them. Germline values: CDR1 DFQATT, CDR2 SNEGSKA (reference sequence).

This clonotype was seen ten or more times. This chain uses TRBV20-1 with TRBJ1-1; D remains unclear. Germline assignment: CDR1 DFQATT and CDR2 SNEGSKA (reference sequence). There are 13 residues in the CDR3. V was trimmed by 3 bases and J by 1 base, leaving 9 bases between them. The CDR3 DNA follows: TGCAGTGCTAGCCGGAGATGGAACACTGAAGCTTTCTTT. Protein sequence: CSASRRWNTEAFF.

This clonotype was found a few times. This sequence joins TRBV27 and TRBJ1-1; maybe TRBD1 (6 bases). The CDR3 runs to 14 residues. Germline assignment: CDR1 MNHEY and CDR2 SMNVEV (reference sequence). Trimming removed 5 bases at V and 5 bases at J, with 15 bases between. The CDR3 region is CASSPITGKTEAFF. CDR3 DNA sequence: TGTGCCAGCAGTCCGATCACAGGGAAAACTGAAGCTTTCTTT.

The table lists this clonotype with many counts. The genes are TRBV6-1 and TRBJ2-7; D is ambiguous. This CDR3 comprises 15 residues. Looked up from germline, CDR1 is MNHNS and CDR2 is SASEGT. Trimming stripped 2 bases from V and 6 bases from J, with 17 bases between. CDR3 sequence reads: CASSEPTTPGLEQYV. The CDR3 region has the DNA TGTGCCAGCAGTGAACCTACTACTCCGGGTCTCGAGCAGTACGTC.

This rearrangement joins TRBV20-1 to TRBJ1-3; no clear D. Germline CDR1 and CDR2: DFQATT and SNEGSKA (reference sequence). This CDR3 comprises 13 residues. V shed 8 bases and J shed 8 bases, with 19 bases lying between them. The CDR3 region has the DNA TGCAGTCCCAAGCCCGGCAGGCGGGACACCATATATTTT. Its translation is CSPKPGRRDTIYF.

This clonotype was seen many times. The gene calls are TRBV2 and TRBJ2-5; D not resolved. The CDR3 totals 14 residues. Trimming removed 4 bases from V and 3 bases from J, with 12 bases in between. Per germline, CDR1 SNHLY and CDR2 FYNNEI. The CDR3 region is CASSVNSRKETQYF. CDR3 nucleotides: TGTGCCAGCAGTGTCAATAGCAGAAAAGAGACCCAGTACTTC.

At least ten counts were recorded for this clonotype. V usage is TRBV3-1 and J usage is TRBJ1-1; tentatively, D is TRBD1 (6 bases). Germline values: CDR1 LGHDT, CDR2 YNNKEL (reference sequence). This CDR3 comprises 13 residues. Trimming left V 1 base short and J 8 bases short, with 11 bases between. The DNA for the CDR3 is TGTGCCAGCAGCCAAGCTACAGGGAGCGAAGCTTTCTTT. Translating gives CASSQATGSEAFF.

The sample holds many counts of this clonotype. The J gene is TRBJ1-1, the V gene TRBV12-3 or TRBV12-4; 8 bases are a match to TRBD1. J gave up 4 bases and V 6 bases, and 7 bases lay outside the gene matches. The CDR3 runs to 14 residues. This chain's CDR3 is CASRFTGGSTEAFF. The CDR3 DNA reads as TGTGCCAGCAGATTTACAGGGGGAAGCACTGAAGCTTTCTTT.

Note on this clonotype: A much larger clone is a single base away; this may be a read error. V gene TRBV20-1 combines with J gene TRBJ2-2; 9 nucleotides align to TRBD1. Germline V gene lookup returns CDR1 DFQATT and CDR2 SNEGSKA (reference sequence). This CDR3 spans 15 amino acids. CDR3 residues: CSARRQGVNTGGLFF. The CDR3 bases are TGCAGTGCTCGACGACAGGGGGTAAACACCGGGGGGCTGTTTTTT.

The chain combines TRBV28 with TRBJ2-1; 7 bases agree with TRBD2. The CDR3 loop spans 16 amino acids. Germline V gives CDR1 MDHEN, CDR2 SYDVKM. V shed 5 bases and J 1 base; nucleotides not matched to a gene: 8. CDR3 nucleotide sequence: TGTGCCAGCAGTACCCCCTCCGGGGGGTCCTACAATGAGCAGTTCTTC. Protein product: CASSTPSGGSYNEQFF.

This clonotype was recorded many times. The chain couples TRBV9 to TRBJ2-6, with 7 bases that match TRBD1. With V trimmed by 2 bases and J by 1 base, 6 bases remained unmatched. Germline V CDR1 and CDR2: SGDLS, YYNGEE. The CDR3 consists of 17 residues. In DNA, the CDR3 is TGTGCCAGCAGCGTTGAGGGGGCAGGGTCTGGGGCCAACGTCCTGACTTTC. Amino acids: CASSVEGAGSGANVLTF.